The subject of this entry is one T cell receptor (beta chain). Its antigen is currently unknown. Generated by immunoSEQ multiplex PCR, the TCRdb table keeps only in-frame clones and is missing some. Found here are 20,000 to 25,000 clones, approximately 89% of them singletons; the top ten hold 1.3%. Germline lookup yields CDR1 PRHDT and CDR2 FYEKMQ (reference sequence). The ends were cut back, 3 bases at V and 0 bases at J, with 11 bases in the middle. The CDR3 has 15 residues. The data originate from a study of T cells in narcolepsy. Study as a whole: Donors had narcolepsy type 1 or type 2, or were healthy controls. Findings and limits, study-wide: Healthy controls reportedly lacked the autoreactive clonotypes serially found in patients' blood. No autoreactive T cell clone sequences appeared in some memory CD4+ repertoires. Autoreactive HCRT-specific and TRIB2-specific clonotypes were marked in same-patient CSF-versus-blood CD4+ comparisons.

The sample taken for sequencing was CD45RA- memory CD4+ T cells from PBMCs. The chain is built from TRBV13 and TRBJ1-1, with a weak D call TRBD1 (6 bases). This receptor was taken from a human donor with narcolepsy. CDR3 in DNA: TGTGCCAGCAGCTTTCAACAGGGAATGAACACTGAAGCTTTCTTT. Residues: CASSFQQGMNTEAFF.